One sample yielded the 3 T cell receptor beta chains listed below, sequenced in a study of persistence of HIV-infected CD4 T cells. The stimulus was lysate of CMV-infected fibroblasts, around 10 ug/mL. CD40L-negative CD69-negative CD45RO-high memory CD4+ T cells were sorted as populations depleted of antigen-responding cells. The libraries were made with immunoSEQ version 4 in survey mode. Sequenced by immunoSEQ multiplex PCR; TCRdb stores in-frame clones only, minus some. Of 45,000 to 55,000 clones in the sample, 70% to 80% were seen once. Their cognate antigens are unknown. Source: CD4+ T cells sorted from PBMCs after roughly 18-hour stimulation, taken from a patient who received antiretroviral therapy. These receptors were collected from an adult man with HIV who was CMV-seropositive.

This chain joins TRBV3-1 (or the pseudogene TRBV3-2) and TRBJ2-3; D is possibly TRBD2 (6 bases). Deletions cut 3 bases from V and 0 bases from J, with 7 bases between. The CDR3 covers 14 residues. Germline V lookup: CDR1 LGHDT, CDR2 YNNKEL (reference sequence). The CDR3 sequence is CASSHGTSTDTQYF. CDR3 DNA sequence: TGTGCCAGCAGCCATGGGACTAGCACAGATACGCAGTATTTT.

The V gene is TRBV5-1, the J gene TRBJ2-1, with 13 bases matching TRBD2. Germline values: CDR1 SGHRS, CDR2 YFSETQ. J was trimmed by 2 bases and V by 2 bases; bases with no gene match: 4. The CDR3 loop spans 17 amino acids. CDR3 DNA sequence: TGCGCCAGCAGCTTAGGAGGACTAGCGGGAGCCTACAATGAGCAGTTCTTC. This sequence encodes CASSLGGLAGAYNEQFF.

The chain couples TRBV29-1 to TRBJ2-5; D might be TRBD1 (5 bases). Trimming left V 3 bases short and J 0 bases short, with 11 bases between. This CDR3 is built from 14 residues. Germline CDR1 SQVTM, CDR2 ANQGSEA. CDR3 in DNA: TGCAGCGTTGACAGGGCTCCGTACCAAGAGACCCAGTACTTC. Translating gives CSVDRAPYQETQYF.